The present T cell receptor beta chain was sequenced within a study of blood T cell repertoires in COVID-19. Study information: Nucleic acid was either cDNA or gDNA, and it came from T cells, B-cell-depleted T cells, or PBMCs.

This CDR3 has 14 residues. The V gene end was trimmed by 4 bases and the J gene end by 0 bases; junction bases not matched to a gene: 4. Per germline, CDR1 SGHRS and CDR2 YFSETQ. In the authors' workflow: Estimates of nucleated cell counts were drawn from the amplification of reference gene primers. Sequencing used immunoSEQ multiplex PCR; TCRdb keeps in-frame clones, though not all of them. The DNA gave D and trimming, while V, J and clone size come from that table. The sample has some 97,000 clones, about nine tenths seen once. This receptor was taken from a man aged 45-65 years with active COVID-19. The sequencing input was peripheral blood. The J gene is TRBJ2-7, the V gene TRBV5-1; 7 nucleotides align to TRBD1. CDR3 amino acids: CASSARQGSYEQYF. The CDR3 coding sequence is TGCGCCAGCAGCGCAAGACAGGGCTCCTACGAGCAGTACTTC.